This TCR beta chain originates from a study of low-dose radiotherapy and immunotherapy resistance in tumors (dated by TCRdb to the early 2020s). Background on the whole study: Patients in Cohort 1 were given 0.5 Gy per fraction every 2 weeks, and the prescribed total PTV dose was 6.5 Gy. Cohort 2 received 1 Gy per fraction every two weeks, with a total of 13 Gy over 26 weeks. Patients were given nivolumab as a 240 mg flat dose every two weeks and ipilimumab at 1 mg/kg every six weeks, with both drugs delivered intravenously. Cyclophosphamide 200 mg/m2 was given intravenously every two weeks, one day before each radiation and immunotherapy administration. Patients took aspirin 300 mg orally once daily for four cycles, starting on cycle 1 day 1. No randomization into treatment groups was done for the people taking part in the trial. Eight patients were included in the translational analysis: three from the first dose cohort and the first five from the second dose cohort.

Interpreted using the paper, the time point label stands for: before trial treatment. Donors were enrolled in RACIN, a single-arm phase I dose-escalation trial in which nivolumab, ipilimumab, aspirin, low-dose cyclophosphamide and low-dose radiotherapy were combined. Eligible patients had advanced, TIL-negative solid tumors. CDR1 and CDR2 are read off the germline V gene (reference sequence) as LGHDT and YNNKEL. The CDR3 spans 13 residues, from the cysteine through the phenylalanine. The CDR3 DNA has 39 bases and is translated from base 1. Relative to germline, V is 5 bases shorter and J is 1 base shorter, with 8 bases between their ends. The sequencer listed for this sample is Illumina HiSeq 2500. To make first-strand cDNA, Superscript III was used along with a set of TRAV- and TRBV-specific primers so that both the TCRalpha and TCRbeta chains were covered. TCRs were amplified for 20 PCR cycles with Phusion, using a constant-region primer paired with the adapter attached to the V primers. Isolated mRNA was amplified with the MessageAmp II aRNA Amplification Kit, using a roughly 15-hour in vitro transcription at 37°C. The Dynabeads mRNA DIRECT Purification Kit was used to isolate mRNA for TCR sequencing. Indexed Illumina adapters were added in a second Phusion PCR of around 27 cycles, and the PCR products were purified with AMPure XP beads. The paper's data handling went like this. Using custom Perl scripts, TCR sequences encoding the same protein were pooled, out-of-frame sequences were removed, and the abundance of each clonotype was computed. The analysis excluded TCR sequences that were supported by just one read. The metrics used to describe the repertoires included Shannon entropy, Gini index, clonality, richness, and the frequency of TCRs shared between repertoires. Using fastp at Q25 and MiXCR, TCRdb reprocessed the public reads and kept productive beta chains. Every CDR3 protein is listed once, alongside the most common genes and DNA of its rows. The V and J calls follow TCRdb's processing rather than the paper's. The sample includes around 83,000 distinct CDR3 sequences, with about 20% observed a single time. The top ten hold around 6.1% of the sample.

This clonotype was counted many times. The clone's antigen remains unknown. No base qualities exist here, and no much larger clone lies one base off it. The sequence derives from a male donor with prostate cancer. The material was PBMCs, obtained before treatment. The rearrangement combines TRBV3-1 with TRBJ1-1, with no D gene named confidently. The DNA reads TGTGCCAGCAGCTTTTCGGGGAACACTGAAGCTTTCTTT. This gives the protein CASSFSGNTEAFF.